The 23 T cell receptor delta chains below were found in one sample sequenced in a study of γδ T cells in repeated Plasmodium falciparum infection. TCRdb reprocessed the multiplex PCR reads using CATT. This sample has over 90,000 delta-chain clones, with 0.75% to 1% found just once. Gammadelta T cells were flow-sorted from PBMC into Vgamma9/Vdelta2+ and Vdelta2-negative populations for bulk analysis. Material: gamma-delta T cells from blood. The receptors originated from a pool of human donors (malaria-infected and uninfected, not separated).

This clone turned up a few times. The TCRdb protein comes from a much larger clone and disagrees with this DNA's translation at residue 5, likely due to a read error; the protein given here is derived from the DNA. The chain links TRDV1 to TRDJ1, with TRDD3 matching over 12 bases. TCRdb does not report a J gene; here it was assigned by matching the DNA to germline references. V lost 3 bases to trimming and J lost 0 bases; unmatched junction nucleotides: 26. Germline V gene data show CDR1 as TSWWSYY and CDR2 as QGS. The CDR3 is 24 amino acids. The CDR3 reads CALGDPTFFCPNWGIPCYTDKLIF. CDR3 coding DNA: TGTGCTCTTGGGGACCCCACCTTTTTCTGTCCTAACTGGGGGATACCCTGCTACACCGATAAACTCATCTTT.

Concerning this clone itself: Since a far larger clone is one base different, this is likely a read error. Other DNA sequences in the sample encode the same CDR3. This sequence joins TRDV1 and TRDJ1; 7 bases line up with TRDD3. TCRdb leaves out the J gene; it was filled in here by matching the DNA to germline. CDR1 is TSWWSYY and CDR2 is QGS in the germline V gene. There are 19 residues in the CDR3. V shed 4 bases, J shed 0 bases, and the junction held 17 bases outside the gene matches. The CDR3: CALGGRLPIVLGHTDKLIF. The CDR3 DNA is TGTGCTCTTGGGGGGAGACTCCCCATCGTACTGGGGCACACCGATAAACTCATCTTT.

The chain recombines TRDV3 with TRDJ1; TRDD3 is a possible D gene (6 bases). TCRdb records no J gene; here it was assigned by comparing the DNA to germline. The V end was cut by 4 bases, the J end by 2 bases, with 23 bases between. CDR3 length: 16 amino acids. Germline lookup yields CDR1 TVYSNPD and CDR2 GDNSRS (reference sequence). The CDR3 bases are TGTGCCTCTAATTGGTATCTGGGGATCCAAACCGATAAACTCATCTTT. Translation gives CASNWYLGIQTDKLIF.

The sample holds a few counts of this clone. This DNA's translation and the protein TCRdb lists, from a much larger clone, do not match at residue 11, likely due to a read error; the protein shown is translated from the DNA. The chain uses TRDV2 and TRDJ1; D possibly corresponds to TRDD3 (6 bases). TCRdb supplies no J gene; here it was assigned by aligning the nucleotide sequence to germline. This CDR3 has 16 residues. Germline V gives CDR1 GEAIGNYY, CDR2 EKD. V was pared by 4 bases and J by 2 bases, with 19 bases between. The CDR3 bases are TGTGCCTGTGAAGGTGGGGGTCCCCCTTCGACCGATAAACTCATCTTT. As protein: CACEGGGPPSTDKLIF.

This clone was picked up many times. A far larger clone lies a single base away; this is likely a read error. The same CDR3 arises from other DNA sequences in this sample as well. Called V gene: TRDV2; the J gene was not called; the DNA was not compared with TRDD3, the D call given in the table. Germline lookup yields CDR1 GEAIGNYY and CDR2 EKD. The CDR3 covers 17 residues. CDR3 residues: CACDTVSGGLYTDKLIF. In DNA form, the CDR3 reads TGTGCCTGTGACACCGTGTCTGGGGGGTTGTACACCGATAAGCTCATCTTT.

This clone was found a few times. TCRdb assigns this DNA the protein of a much larger clone, which departs from its translation at residue 4; this likely reflects a read error, and the protein shown comes from translating the DNA. The chain couples TRDV2 to TRDJ1; 7 bases line up with TRDD3. The J gene, absent from TCRdb, was called here by matching the DNA to germline. Losses at the gene ends were 5 bases for V and 1 base for J; bases not matched to a gene: 24. Germline CDR1 is GEAIGNYY and CDR2 is EKD. The CDR3 totals 20 residues. CDR3 in DNA: TGTGCCTGTGGCACTCCGTCTGGGTCTGGGGGGCCTGGCTTCACCGATAAACTCATCTTT. Encoded protein: CACGTPSGSGGPGFTDKLIF.

This clone appeared many times. TCRdb attributes to this sequence the protein of a much larger clone, which differs from the DNA translation at residue 17; a read error is likely, and the protein displayed is translated from the DNA. The chain is built from TRAV38-2/DV8 and TRDJ1; perhaps TRDD3 as D (9 bases). Germline V gives CDR1 TSESDYY, CDR2 QEAYKQQN. This CDR3 contains 23 residues. Trimming removed 2 bases at V and 2 bases at J, with 37 bases between. CDR3 nucleotides: TGTGCTTATAGGAGTAAGATTTCCTTCCTAGACCCTACTGGGGGACACAGGACCGATAAACTCATCTTT. The encoded protein is CAYRSKISFLDPTGGHRTDKLIF.

This clone has more than one count but fewer than ten. A read error likely explains this, since a far larger clone differs by one base. Other DNA sequences within the sample encode an identical CDR3. The J gene is TRDJ1, the V gene TRDV1; a possible D gene is TRDD3 (6 bases). The J gene comes from matching the DNA to germline here; TCRdb lacks it. Germline assignment: CDR1 TSWWSYY and CDR2 QGS. The CDR3 runs 19 residues. Trimming left V 0 bases short and J 2 bases short, with 22 bases between. In DNA, the CDR3 is TGTGCTCTTGGGGAACTTTCCGGGGGACTAGCCCGGGAGACCGATAAACTCATCTTT. This translates into CALGELSGGLARETDKLIF.

With respect to this clone: A far larger clone differs by one base, so this is likely a read error. This sample includes further DNA sequences coding for the same CDR3. V is TRDV1 and J is TRDJ1; 12 nucleotides agree with TRDD3. The J gene is not listed in TCRdb, so it was assigned here from a DNA match to germline. The germline CDR1 and CDR2 sequences are TSWWSYY and QGS. The CDR3 loop spans 27 amino acids. CDR3 sequence (DNA): TGTGCTCTTGCTAATGGTGGATCCCAAAGGGACGAAACTGGGGGATACTCCTGGACGAGAGGGTCCGACAAACTCATCTTT. Its protein is CALANGGSQRDETGGYSWTRGSDKLIF.

This clone was found many times. The chain combines TRDV1 with TRDJ1, with TRDD3 identical over 13 bases. V was clipped by 4 bases and J by 1 base; unmatched bases: 18. Germline V gene data show CDR1 as TSWWSYY and CDR2 as QGS. This CDR3 has 21 residues. The CDR3 loop reads CALGVGLPKVLGDTRTDKLIF. Written as DNA, the CDR3 is TGTGCTCTTGGGGTCGGCCTTCCTAAGGTACTGGGGGATACGCGCACCGATAAACTCATCTTT.

Worth noting for this clone: This sequence is one base from a far larger clone and is likely a read error. This same CDR3 is encoded by further DNA sequences in the sample. The V call is TRDV1, the J call TRDJ1, with TRDD3 identical over 8 bases. The J gene was missing in TCRdb and was found by matching the end of the DNA to germline. CDR1 is TSWWSYY and CDR2 is QGS in the germline V gene. With V trimmed by 3 bases and J by 3 bases, 12 bases remained unmatched. CDR3 length: 17 residues. CDR3 bases: TGTGCTCTTGGGGAGCTAGGGCTGGGATACGCGGCCGATAAACTCATCTTT. Amino acids: CALGELGLGYAADKLIF.

The sample holds a few counts of this clone. It differs at one base from a far larger clone, so likely a read error. This CDR3 is also generated by other DNA sequences in the sample. The J gene is TRDJ1, the V gene TRDV2; TRDD3 matches at 8 bases. The germline gives CDR1 GEAIGNYY, CDR2 EKD. The CDR3 is made up of 16 amino acids. Here the CDR3 reads CACDTWGMEVADKLIF. The CDR3 bases are TGTGCCTGCGACACATGGGGGATGGAGGTGGCCGATAAACTCATCTTT.

In this sample, this clone turned up a few times. This DNA's translation and the protein TCRdb lists, from a much larger clone, do not match at residue 6, likely due to a read error; the protein shown is translated from the DNA. The rearrangement joins TRDV1 to TRDJ1; TRDD3 agrees at 8 bases. This CDR3 contains 19 residues. Germline V CDR1 and CDR2: TSWWSYY, QGS. V shed 8 bases and J 5 bases; nucleotides not matched to a gene: 25. In DNA, the CDR3 is TGTGCTCTTAAATTCCACCGAACGGTACTGGGGGCCCGCACGGATAAACTCATCTTT. Its protein product is CALKFHRTVLGARTDKLIF.

In regard to this clone: This is likely an artifact of a read error, given a far larger clone one base away. Distinct nucleotide sequences in the sample also encode this CDR3. The V and J genes are TRDV2 and TRDJ1; 9 bases agree with TRDD3. The CDR3 sequence is 17 residues long. Germline lookup yields CDR1 GEAIGNYY and CDR2 EKD. CDR3 in amino acids: CACDTLSTGGETDKLIF. CDR3 bases: TGCGCCTGTGACACTCTGAGTACTGGGGGAGAAACCGATAAACTCATCTTT.

This clone was seen a few times. A far larger clone is one base from this, pointing to a likely read error. In the same sample, other DNA sequences code for this CDR3. The V gene was identified as TRDV2, while no J gene was called; the DNA was not compared with TRDD3, the D call given in the table. Per the germline V gene, CDR1 is GEAIGNYY and CDR2 is EKD. This CDR3 contains 18 residues. The DNA of the CDR3 is TGTGCCTGTTCTTCCTTGGGTACTGGGGGACCTTACACCGATAAACTCATCTTC. It specifies CACSSLGTGGPYTDKLIF.

A word on this clone: A single base is all that separates this from a far larger clone, so a read error is likely. The same CDR3 also results from other DNA sequences found in this sample. This chain connects TRDV1 to TRDJ1; 9 bases align to TRDD3. TCRdb records no J gene; here it was assigned by comparing the DNA to germline. Trimming removed 0 bases from V and 0 bases from J; junction bases left unmatched: 11. Germline V gene sequence: CDR1 TSWWSYY, CDR2 QGS. The CDR3 spans 19 residues. CDR3 DNA: TGTGCTCTTGGGGAACTTTTTAGGGGGGATACACTTAACACCGATAAACTCATCTTT. It translates to CALGELFRGDTLNTDKLIF.

Note on this clone: This DNA's translation differs at residue 7 from TCRdb's protein, which comes from a much larger clone; a read error is likely, and the protein shown is translated from the DNA. The chain has TRDV1 and TRDJ3; a possible D gene is TRDD2 (5 bases). TCRdb carries no J gene annotation; the J gene was assigned here by matching the DNA with germline. With 4 bases removed from V and 0 bases from J, the gap between germline ends came to 25 bases. CDR3 size: 22 residues. Germline V gene data show CDR1 as TSWWSYY and CDR2 as QGS. CDR3 residues: CALGGLLPGYLPSSWDTRQMFF. The CDR3 coding sequence is TGTGCTCTTGGGGGACTTCTTCCGGGGTACCTACCGAGCTCCTGGGACACCCGACAGATGTTTTTC.

This clone has ten or more counts. V gene TRDV1 combines with J gene TRDJ1; the match to TRDD3 covers 11 bases. J was trimmed by 7 bases and V by 2 bases; bases with no gene match: 30. CDR1 and CDR2 (germline): TSWWSYY, QGS. This CDR3 is built from 23 residues. CDR3 in DNA: TGTGCTCTTGGGGAATGCCCCTTCCTACACGCCTGTGGTGGGGGATACGCCCCTGCTAAACTCATCTTT. It is translated as CALGECPFLHACGGGYAPAKLIF.

This clone has at least ten counts. Additional DNA sequences in this sample encode the identical CDR3. The chain combines TRDV1 with TRDJ1; 7 bases fit TRDD3. The germline V gene encodes CDR1 TSWWSYY and CDR2 QGS. CDR3 length equals 16 residues. Trimming removed 2 bases from V and 8 bases from J; junction bases left unmatched: 14. The CDR3 coding sequence is TGTGCTCTTGGGGAAGGGGGTTTCTGGGGGGCGAACAAACTCATCTTT. Translating gives CALGEGGFWGANKLIF.

This clone was counted a few times. Translating this DNA gives a protein that differs at residue 12 from the TCRdb one, which belongs to a much larger clone; a read error is likely, and the protein shown is this translation. The chain combines TRDV2 with TRDJ1, with TRDD3 matching 9 bases. TCRdb lists no J gene, so it was determined here by aligning the DNA to germline. The CDR3 contains 21 residues. Germline V CDR1 and CDR2: GEAIGNYY, EKD. Trimming cost V 0 bases and J 0 bases; bases outside gene matches: 19. The CDR3 DNA reads TGTGCCTGTGACACCTTAAAATCGGGGGATACTAGCCTCATACACACCGATAAACTCATCTTT. Protein product: CACDTLKSGDTSLIHTDKLIF.

Many counts were recorded for this clone. This sequence joins TRDV2 and TRDJ1; 7 bases map to TRDD3. Losses at the gene ends were 0 bases for V and 0 bases for J; bases not matched to a gene: 15. Germline assignment: CDR1 GEAIGNYY and CDR2 EKD. CDR3 length: 19 residues. The CDR3 spells CACDTVRGMEGGYTDKLIF. The CDR3 DNA reads TGTGCCTGTGACACCGTTAGAGGGATGGAGGGGGGATACACCGATAAACTCATCTTT.

Worth noting for this clone: TCRdb's protein for this DNA is that of a much larger clone and differs from the translation at residue 4, likely a read error; the protein shown is the DNA translation. The genes are TRDV2 and TRDJ1, with TRDD3 matching over 9 bases. TCRdb does not report a J gene; here it was assigned by matching the DNA to germline references. This CDR3 has 18 amino acids. CDR1 and CDR2 (germline): GEAIGNYY, EKD. Trimming cost V 5 bases and J 0 bases; bases outside gene matches: 15. The CDR3 loop is CACAKLGDDALYTDKLIF. CDR3 sequence (DNA): TGTGCCTGTGCCAAACTGGGGGACGACGCTTTGTACACCGATAAACTCATCTTT.

This clone has a count of ten or more. The likely explanation is a read error, given a far larger clone one base away. This sample also contains other DNA sequences that code for the same CDR3. CDR3 DNA sequence: TGTGCCCTCGCCGCCCCAGCTTCAGCTGGGGGAAGGTACACCGATAAACTCATCTTT. Translated: CALAAPASAGGRYTDKLIF. The V call is TRDV1, the J call TRDJ1, with 8 bases lining up with TRDD3. There are 19 residues in the CDR3. Germline CDR1 reads TSWWSYY; CDR2 reads QGS.